This record concerns one TCR beta chain sequence. This clone appeared a single time. The antigen this receptor binds is unknown. Qualities for individual bases were not recorded, and no much larger clone is one base off. The data derive from a study of blood T cell repertoires in COVID-19 (dated by TCRdb to between 2020 and 2021). Background on the whole study: The collaborator samples originated in the United States, Italy and Spain and spanned the acute and convalescent phases of COVID-19. The prospective study material was composed of cDNA or gDNA derived from T cells, B-cell-depleted T cells, or PBMCs. The dataset comprised deeply sampled blood TCRbeta repertoires from subjects exposed to, actively infected with, or recovered from COVID-19. The repertoires were released in a freely available public database meant as a resource for research on the immune response to SARS-CoV-2. Samples came from the ongoing ImmuneRACE study (first 160 participants) plus 1,254 subjects from 6 global collaborators. Sample metadata almost always included a de-identified subject ID, COVID-19 status, age in years and sex. HLA class I and class II types, where available, came from metadata supplied by the sample provider rather than from assay-based typing. General conclusions and limits of the study: The quantity of clinical and demographic metadata differed by source and by participant and was supplied without curation.

One collaborating source in Seattle enrolled patients while the patients were actively infected and followed the patients over time throughout the course of disease. Collaborating institutions collected whole blood in K2EDTA tubes following their own protocols. For TCRbeta analysis, collaborators shipped samples in one of three forms: frozen whole blood, isolated PBMCs, or DNA extracted from either of those sample types. The immunoSEQ Assay, a bias-controlled multiplex PCR, was used to amplify TCRbeta CDR3 regions from genomic DNA. Under the source paper's analysis protocol: The number of nucleated cells in each sample was estimated from the amplification of reference gene primers within the assay. To quantify the absolute abundance of each unique TCRbeta CDR3 rearrangement, sequence reads were collapsed and filtered. For each sample, productive Simpson clonality was calculated as the square root of Simpson's diversity index across productive rearrangements. Not all clones reach the TCRdb copy of this immuneACCESS table, which keeps in-frame sequences only. Checked studies attribute under half of the gap to unresolved V genes and leave the rest unexplained. V and J calls and clone size are copied from that table; D and trimming were computed from the DNA. The sample records more than 80,000 clones, about 85% of which are singletons. 2.5% to 3.5% of the sample is taken by the ten largest.

Per the germline V gene, SNHLY is the CDR1 and FYNNEI is the CDR2. V loses 2 bases of germline sequence and J loses 1 base, and the interval between the two ends is 6 bases. The CDR3 spans 14 residues, from the cysteine through the phenylalanine. Of the read, only the CDR3 DNA is kept; its 42 bases are in frame from base 1. The chain joins TRBV2 to TRBJ2-1, and the D gene may be TRBD1, 5 bases matching. This clonotype was sampled from an elderly woman with COVID-19, enrolled during active disease. The sequenced sample consisted of peripheral blood. The nucleotide sequence is TGTGCCAGCAGTGAACAGGGTTCCTACAATGAGCAGTTCTTC. This encodes CASSEQGSYNEQFF.